The TCR beta chain under discussion was sequenced for a study of T cells in Graves' hyperthyroidism and ophthalmopathy. The source material, RNA transcripts, was used to amplify TCR beta CDR3 regions. The TCR CDR3 first-round RT-PCR relied on the HTBI primer set. TCRdb re-called the multiplex PCR reads with MiXCR, one entry per CDR3 protein. The sample lists about 200,000 distinct CDR3 sequences, under 20% occurring once. This CDR3 has 16 residues. J lost 7 bases, V lost 0 bases, and 12 bases had no gene match. Germline V lookup: CDR1 MNHEY, CDR2 SVGAGI. Overall study findings and caveats: The model foresaw ophthalmopathy a median around seven months prior to onset.

This clonotype turned up a few times. Its antigen is not identified. V is TRBV6-5 and J is TRBJ2-7, with TRBD2 matching over 7 bases. The specimen sequenced was blood. This receptor was obtained from a middle-aged man with Graves' hyperthyroidism. DNA for the CDR3: TGTGCCAGCAGTTACTCGATTGGAGGGACTATGAGGGAGCAGTACTTC. Translation: CASSYSIGGTMREQYF.